The subject of this entry is one TCR beta chain. This receptor's antigen is unknown. No much larger clonotype is one base removed from it; base qualities were not supplied. The sample comes from a study of blood T cell repertoires in COVID-19 (dated by TCRdb to about 2020). Context from the whole study: Samples from collaborators originated in the United States, Italy and Spain and spanned both the acute and convalescent phases of COVID-19. The material from the prospective study consisted of cDNA or gDNA derived from T cells, B-cell-depleted T cells, or PBMCs. The dataset comprised deeply sampled blood TCRbeta repertoires from subjects exposed to, actively infected with, or recovered from COVID-19. A freely available public database, intended as a resource for researchers studying the immune response to SARS-CoV-2, is where the repertoires were released. The samples were drawn from the first 160 participants of the ongoing ImmuneRACE study and from 1,254 subjects provided by 6 global collaborators. Nearly every sample came with metadata listing a de-identified subject ID, COVID-19 status, age in years and sex. Where available, HLA class I and class II types were obtained from metadata supplied by the sample provider rather than from assay-based typing. Broad study findings and their caveats: The quantity of clinical and demographic metadata differed by source and by participant and was supplied without curation.

In Seattle, one collaborating source enrolled patients while the infection was active and tracked those patients longitudinally over the course of disease. The collaborating institutions used their own protocols to collect whole blood in K2EDTA tubes. For TCRbeta analysis, collaborators shipped samples in one of three forms: frozen whole blood, isolated PBMCs, or DNA extracted from either of those sample types. TCRbeta CDR3 regions were amplified from genomic DNA by means of the immunoSEQ Assay, a bias-controlled multiplex PCR. The published analysis was carried out like this. Nucleated cell counts per sample were estimated from amplification of reference gene primers within the assay. Sequence reads were collapsed and filtered to measure the absolute abundance of every unique TCRbeta CDR3 rearrangement. Productive Simpson clonality was computed per sample as the square root of Simpson's diversity index over productive rearrangements. As stored in TCRdb, this immuneACCESS dataset retains in-frame rearrangements with V and J assigned. A fraction of the clones does not appear; measured against another copy, unresolved V genes explain less than half of the discrepancy, and the remainder lacks a known reason. V and J calls plus clone size are reproduced from that table; the DNA served to infer D and trimming. For this sample the table gives over 200,000 clones, of which roughly 80% were detected only once. The ten largest clones take up over 6.5% of the sample.

CDR1 SGDLS and CDR2 YYNGEE are derived from the germline V gene. There are 14 amino acids in the CDR3, from cysteine to phenylalanine inclusive. The sequence is cut down to CDR3 DNA, 42 bases in frame from base 1. V and J are truncated by 3 bases and 5 bases respectively, leaving an intervening sequence of 13 bases. This TCR came from a woman of 80 years or more with COVID-19, enrolled during active disease. The sequence is built from TRBV9 and TRBJ2-3, and the D gene may be TRBD1, 6 bases matching. Sequences were obtained from peripheral blood. The CDR3 is CASSALGAVDTQYF. The DNA sequence reads TGTGCCAGCAGCGCTTTGGGGGCCGTAGATACGCAGTATTTT.